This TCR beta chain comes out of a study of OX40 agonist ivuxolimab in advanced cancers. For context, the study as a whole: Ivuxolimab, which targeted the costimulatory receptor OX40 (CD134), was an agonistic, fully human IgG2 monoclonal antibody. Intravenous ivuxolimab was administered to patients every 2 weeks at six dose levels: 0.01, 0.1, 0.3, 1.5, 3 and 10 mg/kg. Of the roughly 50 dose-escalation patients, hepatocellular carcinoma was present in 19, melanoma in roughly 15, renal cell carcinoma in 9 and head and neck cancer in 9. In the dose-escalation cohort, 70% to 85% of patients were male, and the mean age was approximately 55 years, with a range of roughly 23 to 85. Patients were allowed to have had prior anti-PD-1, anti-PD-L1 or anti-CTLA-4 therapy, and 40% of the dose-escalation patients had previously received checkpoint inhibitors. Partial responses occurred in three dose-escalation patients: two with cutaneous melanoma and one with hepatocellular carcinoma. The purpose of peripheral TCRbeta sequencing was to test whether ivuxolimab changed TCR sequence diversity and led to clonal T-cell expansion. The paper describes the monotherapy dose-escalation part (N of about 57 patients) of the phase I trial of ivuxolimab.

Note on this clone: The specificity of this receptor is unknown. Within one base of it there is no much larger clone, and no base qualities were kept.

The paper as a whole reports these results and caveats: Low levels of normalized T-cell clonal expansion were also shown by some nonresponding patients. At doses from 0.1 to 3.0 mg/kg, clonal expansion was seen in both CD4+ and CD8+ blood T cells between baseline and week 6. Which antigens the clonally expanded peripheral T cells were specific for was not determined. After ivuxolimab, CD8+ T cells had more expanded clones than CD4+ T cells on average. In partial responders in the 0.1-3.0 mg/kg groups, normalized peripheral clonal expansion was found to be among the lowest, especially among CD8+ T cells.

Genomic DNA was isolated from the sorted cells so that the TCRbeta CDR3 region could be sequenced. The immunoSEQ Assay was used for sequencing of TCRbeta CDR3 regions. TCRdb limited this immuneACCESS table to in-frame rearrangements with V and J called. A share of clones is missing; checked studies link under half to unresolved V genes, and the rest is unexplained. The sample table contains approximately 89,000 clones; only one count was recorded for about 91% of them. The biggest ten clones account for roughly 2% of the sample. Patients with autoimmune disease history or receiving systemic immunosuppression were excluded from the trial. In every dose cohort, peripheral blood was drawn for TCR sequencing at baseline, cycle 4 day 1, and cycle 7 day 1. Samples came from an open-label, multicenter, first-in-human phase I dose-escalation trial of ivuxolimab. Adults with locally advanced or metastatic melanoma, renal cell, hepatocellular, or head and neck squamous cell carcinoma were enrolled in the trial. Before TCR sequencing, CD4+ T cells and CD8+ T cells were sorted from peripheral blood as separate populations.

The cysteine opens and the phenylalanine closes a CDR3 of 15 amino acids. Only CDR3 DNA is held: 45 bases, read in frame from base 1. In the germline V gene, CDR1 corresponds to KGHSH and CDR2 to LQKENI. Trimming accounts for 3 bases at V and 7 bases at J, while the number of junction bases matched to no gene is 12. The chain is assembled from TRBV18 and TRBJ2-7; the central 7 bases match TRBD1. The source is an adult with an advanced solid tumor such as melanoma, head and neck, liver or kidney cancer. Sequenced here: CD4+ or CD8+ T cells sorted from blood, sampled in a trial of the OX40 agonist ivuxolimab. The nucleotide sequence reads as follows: TGTGCCAGCTCACCGATAGGGACAGTGGCAGGGGAGCAGTACTTC. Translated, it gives CASSPIGTVAGEQYF.